The 27 T cell receptor beta chains listed next were all sequenced from one sample in a study of blood T cell repertoires in COVID-19 (dated by TCRdb to the early 2020s). The library was made by the immunoSEQ multiplex PCR assay. In its TCRdb copy, this immuneACCESS table keeps in-frame sequences only and misses some clones. Where compared with another copy, unresolved V genes explain less than half of these, and the others have no known cause. Here the sample has 350,000 to 500,000 clones; 85% to 90% occur a single time. Approximately 0.92% of the sample belongs to the ten largest clones. The sequenced sample was peripheral blood. The receptors originated from a man aged 18 to 30 with COVID-19, enrolled during active disease.

The chain has TRBV6-1 and TRBJ1-5; 7 bases line up with TRBD1. Trimming took 3 bases from V and 2 from J; bases not matched to a gene: 4. The CDR3 loop spans 15 amino acids. Germline CDR1 reads MNHNS; CDR2 reads SASEGT. In nucleotides, the CDR3 is TGTGCCAGCAGTGACCGGCAGGGGGGCAATCAGCCCCAGCATTTT. This codes for CASSDRQGGNQPQHF.

The chain employs TRBV2 and TRBJ2-7; TRBD1 might be the D (5 bases). CDR1 SNHLY and CDR2 FYNNEI come from the germline V gene. The CDR3 has 10 residues. The ends were cut back, 11 bases at V and 4 bases at J, with 9 bases in the middle. DNA for the CDR3: TGTGCCTCCAAGGGGTACGAGCAGTACTTC. It yields the protein CASKGYEQYF. Filled out from reference TRBV2 and TRBJ2-7, the complete variable domain reads EPEVTQTPSHQVTQMGQEVILRCVPISNHLYFYWYRQILGQKVEFLVSFYNNEISEKSEIFDDQFSVERPDGSNFTLKIRSTKLEDSAMYFCASKGYEQYFGPGTRLTVT.

The CDR3, as DNA: TGTGCCAGCAGTGCTAGCGGGAGGGCCTACGAGCAGTACTTC. Translating gives CASSASGRAYEQYF. This rearrangement joins TRBV27 to TRBJ2-7, with 12 bases fitting TRBD2. The CDR3 runs 14 residues. Germline values: CDR1 MNHEY, CDR2 SMNVEV (reference sequence). The trim removed 5 bases at V and 2 bases at J, leaving 1 base unmatched.

The V and J genes are TRBV12-2 and TRBJ2-1; the table's TRBD2 call for D was not verified on the DNA. TRBV12-2 is a pseudogene locus. This CDR3 is built from 17 residues. The CDR3 loop reads CASRLTSGRSSYNEQFF. For the CDR3, the DNA is TGTGCAAGTCGCCTTACTAGCGGGAGGAGCTCCTACAATGAGCAGTTCTTC.

The chain links TRBV7-2 to TRBJ2-6; the D gene is possibly TRBD1 (6 bases). The CDR3 loop spans 18 amino acids. Per germline, CDR1 SGHTA and CDR2 FQGNSA. Trimming left V 4 bases short and J 1 base short, with 17 bases between. The CDR3 DNA is TGTGCCAGCAGCTACCGACAGGTTCCTTCGTCTGGGGCCAACGTCCTGACTTTC. Its translation: CASSYRQVPSSGANVLTF.

The chain recombines TRBV5-4 with TRBJ2-4; no reliable D call. There are 13 residues in the CDR3. V was shortened by 4 bases and J by 4 bases, with 9 bases between the two germline ends. Germline loops: CDR1 SGHNT, CDR2 YYREEE (reference sequence). The CDR3 DNA reads TGTGCCAGCAGCCCGTACAAGAAAAACATTCAGTACTTC. Its translation is CASSPYKKNIQYF.

V is TRBV29-1 and J is TRBJ1-2, with D maybe TRBD1 (6 bases). This CDR3 contains 13 residues. Germline assignment: CDR1 SQVTM and CDR2 ANQGSEA. Trimming removed 5 bases at V and 2 bases at J, with 12 bases between. CDR3 DNA: TGCAGCGTTCCAGCGGGGGGCAACTATGGCTACACCTTC. It is translated as CSVPAGGNYGYTF. Full variable domain (remainder filled in from reference TRBV29-1 and TRBJ1-2): SAVISQKPSRDICQRGTSLTIQCQVDSQVTMMFWYRQQPGQSLTLIATANQGSEATYESGFVIDKFPISRPNLTFSTLTVSNMSPEDSSIYLCSVPAGGNYGYTFGSGTRLTVV.

This sequence joins TRBV28 and TRBJ2-2; D may be TRBD1 (6 bases). Trimming took 3 bases from V and 4 from J, leaving 9 bases between them. The CDR3 covers 14 residues. Germline lookup yields CDR1 MDHEN and CDR2 SYDVKM. CDR3 sequence (DNA): TGTGCCAGCAGTTTGCACAGGGTCACCGGGGAGCTGTTTTTT. It codes for CASSLHRVTGELFF.

This chain's CDR3 is CASSEQGAGTEAFF. Here the CDR3 DNA reads TGTGCCAGCAGCGAACAGGGGGCGGGCACTGAAGCTTTCTTT. The chain is built from TRBV5-4 and TRBJ1-1, with 9 bases identical to TRBD1. The J segment lost 4 bases and the V segment lost 4 bases, leaving 5 bases of the junction unmatched. Germline V gene sequence: CDR1 SGHNT, CDR2 YYREEE (reference sequence). This CDR3 is built from 14 residues.

The rearrangement joins TRBV5-4 to TRBJ1-4; 10 bases are a match to TRBD1. CDR1 is SGHNT, CDR2 YYREEE, per germline (reference sequence). This CDR3 contains 14 residues. The junction had 3 bases not matched to a gene; V was cut back by 2 bases and J by 8 bases. CDR3 in amino acids: CASSFGTGEEKLFF. The CDR3 bases are TGTGCCAGCAGCTTCGGGACAGGGGAAGAAAAACTGTTTTTT. Full variable domain (outside the CDR3, taken from reference TRBV5-4 and TRBJ1-4): ETGVTQSPTHLIKTRGQQVTLRCSSQSGHNTVSWYQQALGQGPQFIFQYYREEENGRGNFPPRFSGLQFPNYSSELNVNALELDDSALYLCASSFGTGEEKLFFGSGTQLSVL.

V and J are TRBV21-1 and TRBJ2-1; the table's D call of TRBD1 was not tested on the DNA. TRBV21-1 is listed as a pseudogene. The CDR3 runs to 15 residues. The CDR3 region is CASSNTGQRQGRQFF. The CDR3 coding sequence is TGTGCCAGCAGCAATACGGGACAGCGCCAAGGCAGGCAGTTCTTC.

This clone occurred many times. J is TRBJ1-1 and V is TRBV6-6, with TRBD1 matching 9 bases. Germline values: CDR1 MNHNY, CDR2 SVGAGI (reference sequence). V gave up 6 bases and J gave up 1 base; unmatched junction bases: 12. The CDR3 has 17 residues. The CDR3: CASSRAGTGRGNTEAFF. CDR3 sequence (DNA): TGTGCCAGCAGCCGAGCCGGGACAGGGCGCGGGAACACTGAAGCTTTCTTT.

The chain carries TRBV12-5 and TRBJ2-4; D is uncertain. Between the trimmed V and J ends, which lost 4 bases and 6 bases, there was a span of 4 bases. In germline, CDR1 is LGHNT, CDR2 FRNRAP. The CDR3 consists of 11 residues. The CDR3 reads CASGSRNIQYF. The CDR3, as DNA: TGTGCTAGTGGTTCCCGAAACATTCAGTACTTC.

The chain has TRBV6-1 and TRBJ1-3; TRBD1 matches at 10 bases. The CDR3 is made up of 15 amino acids. Looked up from germline, CDR1 is MNHNS and CDR2 is SASEGT. The trim removed 2 bases at V and 8 bases at J, leaving 6 bases unmatched. CDR3 region: CASSEPGQGTHTIYF. The CDR3 region has the DNA TGTGCCAGCAGTGAACCGGGACAGGGGACACACACCATATATTTT.

The genes are TRBV5-1 and TRBJ2-7; D is perhaps TRBD1 (6 bases). Trimming removed 1 base at V and 6 bases at J, with 11 bases between. The CDR3 has 13 amino acids. Germline assignment: CDR1 SGHRS and CDR2 YFSETQ. CDR3 loop: CASSLTGKLEQYF. The CDR3 DNA is TGCGCCAGCAGCTTGACAGGGAAGCTCGAGCAGTACTTC. Drawing the rest from reference TRBV5-1 and TRBJ2-7, the complete variable domain is KAGVTQTPRYLIKTRGQQVTLSCSPISGHRSVSWYQQTPGQGLQFLFEYFSETQRNKGNFPGRFSGRQFSNSRSEMNVSTLELGDSALYLCASSLTGKLEQYFGPGTRLTVT.

The chain joins TRBV5-8 to TRBJ2-3; possible D gene TRBD1, 5 bases. The length of the CDR3 is 16 residues. Trimming pared 4 bases from V and 0 bases from J, leaving 15 bases between. Germline-derived CDR1 and CDR2 are SGHTS and YDEGEE. The chain's CDR3 is CASSPVGTGSTDTQYF. The CDR3 bases are TGTGCCAGCAGCCCGGTGGGTACAGGTAGCACAGATACGCAGTATTTT.

The V call is TRBV7-9, the J call TRBJ2-1; 12 nucleotides match TRBD2. The CDR3 runs to 14 residues. Per the germline V gene, CDR1 is SEHNR and CDR2 is FQNEAQ (reference sequence). Trimming cost V 7 bases and J 7 bases; bases outside gene matches: 5. The CDR3: CASNLAGGFNEQFF. For the CDR3, the DNA is TGTGCCAGCAACCTAGCGGGAGGGTTTAATGAGCAGTTCTTC.

In nucleotides, the CDR3 is TGTGCCAGTTCCGACAGGGCCCTTTCTCTTACGCAGTATTTT. It encodes CASSDRALSLTQYF. The chain links TRBV19 to TRBJ2-3, with TRBD1 matching 7 bases. J lost 8 bases, V lost 8 bases, and 13 bases had no gene match. Germline values: CDR1 LNHDA, CDR2 SQIVND (reference sequence). The CDR3 loop spans 14 amino acids.

This rearrangement joins TRBV21-1 to TRBJ1-1. TRBV21-1 constitutes a pseudogene. The CDR3 is made up of 17 amino acids. The CDR3 sequence: CASIPGGARVVNTEAFF. CDR3 in DNA: TGTGCCAGCATCCCTGGGGGGGCGCGAGTGGTTAACACTGAAGCTTTCTTT.

This chain uses TRBV19 with TRBJ1-1, with 7 bases fitting TRBD1. This CDR3 has 14 residues. Germline V gives CDR1 LNHDA, CDR2 SQIVND (reference sequence). Trimming took 5 bases from V and 11 from J; bases not matched to a gene: 14. The CDR3 DNA reads as TGTGCCAGTAGTGGTCGGGGCAGGGGACAGTGGGCTTTCTTT. Translated: CASSGRGRGQWAFF.

The chain has TRBV19 and TRBJ2-6; 10 positions agree with TRBD1. Germline V lookup: CDR1 LNHDA, CDR2 SQIVND (reference sequence). V shed 3 bases, J shed 2 bases, and the junction held 4 bases outside the gene matches. CDR3 length equals 17 residues. The CDR3 spells CASSIATGGAGANVLTF. The CDR3 bases are TGTGCCAGTAGTATCGCGACAGGGGGCGCTGGGGCCAACGTCCTGACTTTC.

The chain couples TRBV27 to TRBJ1-2; D uncertain. Between the trimmed V and J ends, which lost 3 bases and 3 bases, there was a span of 8 bases. The CDR3 has 13 residues. Germline V lookup: CDR1 MNHEY, CDR2 SMNVEV (reference sequence). For the CDR3, the DNA is TGTGCCAGCAGTTTTGGCAGCGACTATGGCTACACCTTC. Its protein is CASSFGSDYGYTF.

The chain uses TRBV5-1 and TRBJ2-3; D is perhaps TRBD2 (7 bases). This CDR3 has 16 residues. Germline V gene lookup returns CDR1 SGHRS and CDR2 YFSETQ. Trimming took off 1 base at V and 2 bases at J, with 14 bases between the two ends. CDR3 amino acids: CASSLLGGADTDTQYF. As DNA, the CDR3 is TGCGCCAGCAGCTTGCTTGGGGGGGCGGACACAGATACGCAGTATTTT.

The chain employs TRBV27 and TRBJ2-2, with D unresolved. Germline CDR1 is MNHEY and CDR2 is SMNVEV (reference sequence). V was pared by 3 bases and J by 6 bases, with 5 bases between. The CDR3 has 12 amino acids. DNA of the CDR3: TGTGCCAGCAGTTTCCTTTCCGGGGAGCTGTTTTTT. It is translated as CASSFLSGELFF.

On this clone itself: One end of the junction does not line up with germline, which may come from a read error. The gene calls are TRBV6-5 and TRBJ1-1; tentative D call: TRBD1 (5 bases). CDR1 is MNHEY and CDR2 is SVGAGI in the germline V gene. There are 16 residues in the CDR3. CDR3: CASSYSPDRPNTEAFF. The CDR3 region has the DNA TGTGCCAGCAGCTACTCCCCCGACAGACCGAACACTGAAGCTTTCTTT.

The chain combines TRBV24-1 with TRBJ2-3; 7 positions agree with TRBD1. CDR3 length equals 14 residues. Trimming took 6 bases from V and 1 from J; bases not matched to a gene: 3. From germline, CDR1 is KGHDR and CDR2 SFDVKD. CDR3 amino acids: CATSNTGGTDTQYF. The CDR3 DNA reads TGTGCCACCAGTAACACAGGGGGCACAGATACGCAGTATTTT.

The genes are TRBV6-5 and TRBJ2-1; D may be TRBD1 (5 bases). The V gene's germline CDR1 is MNHEY and CDR2 SVGAGI. The germline V and J ends were trimmed by 6 bases and 2 bases, with 8 bases remaining between them. CDR3 length equals 13 residues. CDR3 loop: CASRETAYNEQFF. In DNA, the CDR3 is TGTGCCAGCAGGGAGACAGCCTACAATGAGCAGTTCTTC.